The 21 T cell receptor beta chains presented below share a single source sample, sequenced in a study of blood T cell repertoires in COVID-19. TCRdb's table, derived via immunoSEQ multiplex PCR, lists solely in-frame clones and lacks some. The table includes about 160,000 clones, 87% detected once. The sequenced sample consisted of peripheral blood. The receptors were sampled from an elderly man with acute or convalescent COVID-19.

Here the CDR3 reads CASMRGGNQETQYF. The DNA of the CDR3 is TGTGCCAGCATGCGGGGTGGGAATCAAGAGACCCAGTACTTC. The rearrangement joins TRBV2 to TRBJ2-5, with D perhaps matching TRBD2 (6 bases). Per the germline V gene, CDR1 is SNHLY and CDR2 is FYNNEI. Deletions cut 7 bases from V and 2 bases from J, with 14 bases between. The CDR3 is 14 residues long.

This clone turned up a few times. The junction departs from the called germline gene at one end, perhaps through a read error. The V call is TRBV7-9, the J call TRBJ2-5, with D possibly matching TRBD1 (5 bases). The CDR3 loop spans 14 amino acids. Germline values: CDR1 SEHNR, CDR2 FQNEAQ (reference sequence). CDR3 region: CASSVSYRQGTQYF. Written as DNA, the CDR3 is TGTGCCAGCAGCGTTTCCTACAGGCAAGGGACCCAGTACTTC.

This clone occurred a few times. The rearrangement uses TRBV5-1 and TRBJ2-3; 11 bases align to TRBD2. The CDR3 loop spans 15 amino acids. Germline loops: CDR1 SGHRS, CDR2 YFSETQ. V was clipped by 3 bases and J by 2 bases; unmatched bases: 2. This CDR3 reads CASSSGLADTDTQYF. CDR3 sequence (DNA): TGCGCCAGCAGCTCGGGACTAGCGGACACAGATACGCAGTATTTT.

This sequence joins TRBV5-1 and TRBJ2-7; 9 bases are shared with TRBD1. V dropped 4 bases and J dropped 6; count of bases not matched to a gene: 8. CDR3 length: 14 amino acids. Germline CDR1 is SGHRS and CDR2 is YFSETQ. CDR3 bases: TGCGCCAGCAGCCCGTGGGGGACAGGGAGCGAGCAGTACTTC. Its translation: CASSPWGTGSEQYF.

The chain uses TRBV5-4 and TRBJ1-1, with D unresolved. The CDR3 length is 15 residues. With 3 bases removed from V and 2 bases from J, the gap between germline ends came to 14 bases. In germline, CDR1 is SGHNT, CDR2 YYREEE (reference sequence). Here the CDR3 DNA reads TGTGCCAGCAGCTCCTACGTCGACATTAACACTGAAGCTTTCTTT. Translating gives CASSSYVDINTEAFF. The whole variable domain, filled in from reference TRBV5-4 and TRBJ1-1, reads ETGVTQSPTHLIKTRGQQVTLRCSSQSGHNTVSWYQQALGQGPQFIFQYYREEENGRGNFPPRFSGLQFPNYSSELNVNALELDDSALYLCASSSYVDINTEAFFGQGTRLTVV.

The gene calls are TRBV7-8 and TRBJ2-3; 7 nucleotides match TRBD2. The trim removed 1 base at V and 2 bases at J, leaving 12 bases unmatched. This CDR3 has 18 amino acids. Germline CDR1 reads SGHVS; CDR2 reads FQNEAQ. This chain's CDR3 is CASSLGGATSWLTDTQYF. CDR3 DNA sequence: TGTGCCAGCAGCTTAGGTGGTGCGACTAGCTGGCTCACAGATACGCAGTATTTT.

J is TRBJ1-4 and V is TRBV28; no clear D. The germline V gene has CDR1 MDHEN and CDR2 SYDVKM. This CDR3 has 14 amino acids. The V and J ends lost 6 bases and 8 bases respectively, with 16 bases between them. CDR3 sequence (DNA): TGTGCCAGCAGCCGGTCCGGGGTGGACGAAAAACTGTTTTTT. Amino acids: CASSRSGVDEKLFF.

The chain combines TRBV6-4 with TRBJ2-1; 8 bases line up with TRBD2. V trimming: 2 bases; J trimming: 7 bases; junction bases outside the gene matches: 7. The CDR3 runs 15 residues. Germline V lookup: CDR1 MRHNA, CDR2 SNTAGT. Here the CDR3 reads CASSDGSGGQNEQFF. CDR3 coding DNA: TGTGCCAGCAGTGACGGATCGGGAGGGCAAAATGAGCAGTTCTTC.

CDR3 sequence reads: CASSHRGGGREETQYF. CDR3 DNA: TGTGCCAGCAGCCACCGCGGAGGGGGCCGTGAGGAGACCCAGTACTTC. The chain joins TRBV3-1 (or the pseudogene TRBV3-2) to TRBJ2-5; possibly TRBD1 for D (7 bases). Germline CDR1 LGHDT, CDR2 YNNKEL (reference sequence). Trimming removed 3 bases from V and 5 bases from J, with 19 bases in between. This CDR3 has 16 amino acids.

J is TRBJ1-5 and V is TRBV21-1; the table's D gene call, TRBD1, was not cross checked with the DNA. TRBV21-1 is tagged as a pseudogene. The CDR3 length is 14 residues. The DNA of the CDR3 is TGTGCCAGCAGCGACCAGGGGATCAATCAGCCCCAGCATTTT. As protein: CASSDQGINQPQHF.

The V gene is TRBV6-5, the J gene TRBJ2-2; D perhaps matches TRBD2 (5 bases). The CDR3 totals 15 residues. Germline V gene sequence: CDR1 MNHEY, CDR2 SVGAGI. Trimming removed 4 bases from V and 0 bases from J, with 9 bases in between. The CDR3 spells CASSLDWSNTGELFF. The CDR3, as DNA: TGTGCCAGCAGTTTGGACTGGTCGAACACCGGGGAGCTGTTTTTT.

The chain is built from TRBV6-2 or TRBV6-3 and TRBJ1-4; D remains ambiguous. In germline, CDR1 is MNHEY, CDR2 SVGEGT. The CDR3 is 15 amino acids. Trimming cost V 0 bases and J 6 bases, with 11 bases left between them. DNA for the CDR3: TGTGCCAGCAGTTACTCGAGGACTTGGGATGAAAAACTGTTTTTT. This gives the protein CASSYSRTWDEKLFF.

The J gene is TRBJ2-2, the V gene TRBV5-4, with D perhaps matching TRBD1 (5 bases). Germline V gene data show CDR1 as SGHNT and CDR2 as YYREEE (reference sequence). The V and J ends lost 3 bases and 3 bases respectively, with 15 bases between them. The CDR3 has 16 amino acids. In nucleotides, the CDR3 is TGTGCCAGCAGCTCATCCGGCAGGGCTGACACCGGGGAGCTGTTTTTT. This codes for CASSSSGRADTGELFF. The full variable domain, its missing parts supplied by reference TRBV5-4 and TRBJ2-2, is ETGVTQSPTHLIKTRGQQVTLRCSSQSGHNTVSWYQQALGQGPQFIFQYYREEENGRGNFPPRFSGLQFPNYSSELNVNALELDDSALYLCASSSSGRADTGELFFGEGSRLTVL.

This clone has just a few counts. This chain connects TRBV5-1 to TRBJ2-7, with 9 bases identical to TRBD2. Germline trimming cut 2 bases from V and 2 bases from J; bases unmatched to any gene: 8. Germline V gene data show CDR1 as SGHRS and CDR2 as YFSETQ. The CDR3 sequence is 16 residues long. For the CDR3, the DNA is TGCGCCAGCAGCTTAACAACGACTAGCGGTGCCTACGAGCAGTACTTC. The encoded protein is CASSLTTTSGAYEQYF.

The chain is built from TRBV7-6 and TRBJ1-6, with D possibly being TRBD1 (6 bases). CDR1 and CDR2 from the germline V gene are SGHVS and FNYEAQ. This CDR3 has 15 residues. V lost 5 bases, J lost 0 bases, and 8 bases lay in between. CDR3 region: CASSEQGSYNSPLHF. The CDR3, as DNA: TGTGCCAGCAGCGAACAGGGCTCCTATAATTCACCCCTCCACTTT. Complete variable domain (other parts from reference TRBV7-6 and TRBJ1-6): GAGVSQSPRYKVTKRGQDVALRCDPISGHVSLYWYRQALGQGPEFLTYFNYEAQQDKSGLPNDRFSAERPEGSISTLTIQRTEQRDSAMYRCASSEQGSYNSPLHFGNGTRLTVT.

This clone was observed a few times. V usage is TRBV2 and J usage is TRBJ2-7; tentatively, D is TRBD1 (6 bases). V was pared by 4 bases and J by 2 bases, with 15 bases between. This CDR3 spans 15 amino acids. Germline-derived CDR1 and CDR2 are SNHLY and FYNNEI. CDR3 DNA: TGTGCCAGCAGTGTTCAACAGGGTAGGACCTACGAGCAGTACTTC. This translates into CASSVQQGRTYEQYF.

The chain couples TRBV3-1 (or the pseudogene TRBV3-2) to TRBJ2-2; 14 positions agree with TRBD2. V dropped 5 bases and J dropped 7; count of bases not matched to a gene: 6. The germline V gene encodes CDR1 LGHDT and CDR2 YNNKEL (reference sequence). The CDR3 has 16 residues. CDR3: CASSEAGTSGSGELFF. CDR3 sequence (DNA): TGTGCCAGCAGCGAAGCTGGGACTAGCGGGAGCGGGGAGCTGTTTTTT.

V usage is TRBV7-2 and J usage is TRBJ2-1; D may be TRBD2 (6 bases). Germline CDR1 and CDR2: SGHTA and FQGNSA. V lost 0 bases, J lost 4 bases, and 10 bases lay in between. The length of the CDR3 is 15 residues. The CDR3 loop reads CASSLAGGQYNEQFF. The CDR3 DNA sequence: TGTGCCAGCAGCTTAGCGGGAGGACAATACAATGAGCAGTTCTTC. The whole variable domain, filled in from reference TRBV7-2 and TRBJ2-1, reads GAGVSQSPSNKVTEKGKDVELRCDPISGHTALYWYRQSLGQGLEFLIYFQGNSAPDKSGLPSDRFSAERTGGSVSTLTIQRTQQEDSAVYLCASSLAGGQYNEQFFGPGTRLTVL.

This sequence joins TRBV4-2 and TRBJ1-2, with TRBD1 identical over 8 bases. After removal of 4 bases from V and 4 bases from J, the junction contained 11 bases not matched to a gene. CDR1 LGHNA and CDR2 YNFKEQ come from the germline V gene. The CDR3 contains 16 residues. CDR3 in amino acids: CASSPTGQGSIYGYTF. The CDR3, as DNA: TGTGCCAGCAGCCCCACCGGACAGGGTTCGATCTATGGCTACACCTTC.

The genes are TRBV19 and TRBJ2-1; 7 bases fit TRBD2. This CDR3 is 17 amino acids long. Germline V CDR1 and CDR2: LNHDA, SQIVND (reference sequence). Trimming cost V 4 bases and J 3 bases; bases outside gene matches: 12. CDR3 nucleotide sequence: TGTGCCAGTAGTAGTTCGTCTAGCGGCCCCAACTACAATGAGCAGTTCTTC. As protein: CASSSSSSGPNYNEQFF.

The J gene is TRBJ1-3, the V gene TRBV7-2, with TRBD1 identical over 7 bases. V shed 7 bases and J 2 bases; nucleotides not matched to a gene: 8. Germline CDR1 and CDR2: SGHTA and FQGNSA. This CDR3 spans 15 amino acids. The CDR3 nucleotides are TGTGCCAGCACCAAGACAGGGTATGCTGGAAACACCATATATTTT. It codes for CASTKTGYAGNTIYF. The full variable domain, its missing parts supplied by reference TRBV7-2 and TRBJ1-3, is GAGVSQSPSNKVTEKGKDVELRCDPISGHTALYWYRQSLGQGLEFLIYFQGNSAPDKSGLPSDRFSAERTGGSVSTLTIQRTQQEDSAVYLCASTKTGYAGNTIYFGEGSWLTVV.